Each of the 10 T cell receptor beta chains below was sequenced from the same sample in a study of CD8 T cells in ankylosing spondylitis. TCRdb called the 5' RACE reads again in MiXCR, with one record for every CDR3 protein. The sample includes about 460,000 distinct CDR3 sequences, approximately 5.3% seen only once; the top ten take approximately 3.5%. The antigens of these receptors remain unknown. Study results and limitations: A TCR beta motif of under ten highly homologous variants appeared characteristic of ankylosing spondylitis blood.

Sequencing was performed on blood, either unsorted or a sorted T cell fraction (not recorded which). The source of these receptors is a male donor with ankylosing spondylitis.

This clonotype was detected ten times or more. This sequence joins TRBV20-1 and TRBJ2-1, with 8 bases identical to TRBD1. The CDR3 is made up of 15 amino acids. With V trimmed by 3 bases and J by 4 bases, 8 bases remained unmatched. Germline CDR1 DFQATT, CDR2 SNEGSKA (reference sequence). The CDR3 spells CSASRPGGLYNEQFF. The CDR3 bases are TGCAGTGCTAGTCGACCAGGGGGCCTGTACAATGAGCAGTTCTTC.

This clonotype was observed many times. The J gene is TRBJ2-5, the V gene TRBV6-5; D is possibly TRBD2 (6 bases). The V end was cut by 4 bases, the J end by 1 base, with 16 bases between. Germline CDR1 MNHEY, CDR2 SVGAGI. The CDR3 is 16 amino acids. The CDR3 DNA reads TGTGCCAGCAGTTTGGCGGGGCCTTTTTCCCAAGAGACCCAGTACTTC. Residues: CASSLAGPFSQETQYF.

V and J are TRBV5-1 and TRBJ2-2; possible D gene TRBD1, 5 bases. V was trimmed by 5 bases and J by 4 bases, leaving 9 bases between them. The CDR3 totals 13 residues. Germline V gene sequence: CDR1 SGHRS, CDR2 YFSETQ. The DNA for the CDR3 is TGCGCCAGCAGAGGGGATAGCACCGGGGAGCTGTTTTTT. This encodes CASRGDSTGELFF.

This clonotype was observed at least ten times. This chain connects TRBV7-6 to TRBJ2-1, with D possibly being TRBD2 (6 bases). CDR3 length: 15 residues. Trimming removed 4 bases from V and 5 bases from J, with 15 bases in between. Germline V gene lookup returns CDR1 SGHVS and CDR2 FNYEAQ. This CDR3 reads CASSYLANKNNEQFF. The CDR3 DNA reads TGTGCCAGCAGCTATCTAGCGAATAAGAACAATGAGCAGTTCTTC.

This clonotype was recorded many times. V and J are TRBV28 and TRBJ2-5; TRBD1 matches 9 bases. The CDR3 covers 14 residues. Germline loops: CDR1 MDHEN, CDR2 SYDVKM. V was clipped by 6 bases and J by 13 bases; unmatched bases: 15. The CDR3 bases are TGTGCCAGCAGCCGGGCCGGGACAGGGACCATCCGGTACTTC. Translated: CASSRAGTGTIRYF.

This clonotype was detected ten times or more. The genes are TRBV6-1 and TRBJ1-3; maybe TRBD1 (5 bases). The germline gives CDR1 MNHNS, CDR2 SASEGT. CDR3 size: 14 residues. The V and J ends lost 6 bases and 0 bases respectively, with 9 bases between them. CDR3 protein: CASSRAHSGNTIYF. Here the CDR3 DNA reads TGTGCCAGCAGCAGGGCTCACTCTGGAAACACCATATATTTT.

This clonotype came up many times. The CDR3 region has the DNA TGCAGCGTTGAGGAGGGGGTGATCTATGGCTACACCTTC. Protein sequence: CSVEEGVIYGYTF. This chain connects TRBV29-1 to TRBJ1-2; TRBD1 might be the D (6 bases). The CDR3 contains 13 residues. The V gene's germline CDR1 is SQVTM and CDR2 ANQGSEA. The V end lost 3 bases, the J end lost 4 bases, and 12 bases lay between the germline ends. The full variable domain, with the rest looked up from reference TRBV29-1 and TRBJ1-2, is SAVISQKPSRDICQRGTSLTIQCQVDSQVTMMFWYRQQPGQSLTLIATANQGSEATYESGFVIDKFPISRPNLTFSTLTVSNMSPEDSSIYLCSVEEGVIYGYTFGSGTRLTVV.

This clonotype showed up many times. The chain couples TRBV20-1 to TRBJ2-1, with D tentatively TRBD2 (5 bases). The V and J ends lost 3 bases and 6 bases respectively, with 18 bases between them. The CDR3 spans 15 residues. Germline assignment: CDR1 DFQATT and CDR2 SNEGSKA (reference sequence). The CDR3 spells CSARVPSLRGNEQFF. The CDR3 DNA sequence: TGCAGTGCTAGGGTCCCGAGTCTACGGGGCAATGAGCAGTTCTTC.

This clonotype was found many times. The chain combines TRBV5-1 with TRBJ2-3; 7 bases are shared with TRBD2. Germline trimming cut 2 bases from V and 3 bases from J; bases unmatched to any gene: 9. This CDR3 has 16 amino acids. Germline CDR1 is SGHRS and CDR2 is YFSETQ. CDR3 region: CASSLTSVRGTDTQYF. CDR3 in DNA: TGCGCCAGCAGCTTAACTAGCGTCCGAGGGACAGATACGCAGTATTTT.

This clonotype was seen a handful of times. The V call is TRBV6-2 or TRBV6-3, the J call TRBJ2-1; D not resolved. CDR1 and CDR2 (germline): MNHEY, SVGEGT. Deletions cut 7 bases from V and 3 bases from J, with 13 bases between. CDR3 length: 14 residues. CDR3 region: CASNSRTVYNEQFF. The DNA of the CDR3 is TGTGCCAGCAATTCCCGGACGGTCTACAATGAGCAGTTCTTC.